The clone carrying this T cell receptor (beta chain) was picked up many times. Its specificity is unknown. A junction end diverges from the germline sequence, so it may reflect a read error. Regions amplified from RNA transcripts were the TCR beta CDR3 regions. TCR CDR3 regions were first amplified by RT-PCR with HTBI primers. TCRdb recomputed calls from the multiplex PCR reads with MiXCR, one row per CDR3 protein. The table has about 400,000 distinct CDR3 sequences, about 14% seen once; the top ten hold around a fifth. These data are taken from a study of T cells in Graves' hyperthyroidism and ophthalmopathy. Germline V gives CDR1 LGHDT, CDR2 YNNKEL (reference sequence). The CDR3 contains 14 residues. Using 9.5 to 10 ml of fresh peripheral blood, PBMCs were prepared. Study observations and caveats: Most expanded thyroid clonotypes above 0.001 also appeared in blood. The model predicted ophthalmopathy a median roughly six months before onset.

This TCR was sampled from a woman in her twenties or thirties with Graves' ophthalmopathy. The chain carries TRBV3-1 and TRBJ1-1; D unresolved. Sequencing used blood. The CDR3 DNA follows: TGTGCCAGCAGCCAAGATTTCCCCTCCGAGTCCCATGTCTTT. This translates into CASSQDFPSESHVF. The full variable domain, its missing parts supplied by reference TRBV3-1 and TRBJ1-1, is DTAVSQTPKYLVTQMGNDKSIKCEQNLGHDTMYWYKQDSKKFLKIMFSYNNKELIINETVPNRFSPKSPDKAHLNLHINSLELGDSAVYFCASSQDFPSESHVFGQGTRLTVV.